This T cell receptor (beta chain) was sequenced during a study of memory CD4+ T cells and cytomegalovirus serostatus. The wider study: Healthy Belgian adult donors included several CMV-positive and some 25 CMV-negative people. Broader study findings: CMV serostatus prediction reached median AUC 0.95, or 0.91 with US-trained model. Each of 67 CMV-associated TCRbeta sequences occurred in one to five individuals.

Single viable CD3+CD4+CD8-CD45RO+ cells were sorted as the memory CD4+ T cells. This clone was counted between two and nine times. Its target is unknown. In the study's own analysis: Out-of-frame sequences were removed, leaving about 2,300,000 distinct TCRbeta sequences. Assay used: immunoSEQ multiplex PCR; TCRdb lists only in-frame clones, some missing. V and J calls and clone size are as listed in that table; D and trimming were resolved from the DNA. Of approximately 44,000 clones in the sample, less than 80% were seen once. The CDR3 runs to 15 residues. V lost 1 base to trimming and J lost 6 bases, with 15 bases between them. The germline gives CDR1 SNHLY, CDR2 FYNNEI.

Specimen: memory CD4+ T cells from blood. The gene calls are TRBV2 and TRBJ1-1, with D unresolved. This TCR came from an adult in good health and CMV-seronegative. The CDR3 nucleotides read TGTGCCAGCAGTGAAGATCTGTGGAGGGCGGCTGAAGCTTTCTTT. This encodes CASSEDLWRAAEAFF.